Described below is a single T cell receptor (beta chain) sequence and its context. V lost 2 bases, J lost 8 bases, and 3 bases stayed unmatched. The CDR3 spans 15 residues. CDR1 is SGHTA, CDR2 FQGTGA, per germline. The data are from a study of cytomegalovirus exposure and HLA in healthy donors. Overall study: The approximately 670 first-cohort repertoires and the 95 to 150 validation repertoires shared the same platform, a later analysis reported.

Sequenced by immunoSEQ multiplex PCR; TCRdb stores in-frame clones only, minus some. The sample yields 120,000 to 150,000 clones, approximately 86% seen once. Material for sequencing was PBMCs. This receptor was taken from a man in his late teens or twenties in good health and CMV-seropositive. The chain uses TRBV7-3 and TRBJ2-1; 13 bases map to TRBD2. For the CDR3, the DNA is TGTGCCAGCAGCTTAGGGACTAGCGGGGTTTATGAGCAGTTCTTC. Translating it yields CASSLGTSGVYEQFF. The entire variable domain, with the rest obtained from reference TRBV7-3 and TRBJ2-1, is as follows: GAGVSQTPSNKVTEKGKYVELRCDPISGHTALYWYRQSLGQGPEFLIYFQGTGAADDSGLPNDRFFAVRPEGSVSTLKIQRTERGDSAVYLCASSLGTSGVYEQFFGPGTRLTVL.